This T cell receptor (beta chain) emerged from a study of blood T cell repertoires in COVID-19. For the study at large: Sources were T cells, B-cell-depleted T cells, or PBMCs; the material itself was cDNA or gDNA.

V was clipped by 5 bases and J by 4 bases; unmatched bases: 5. The CDR3 runs to 15 residues. Germline CDR1 is MNHEY and CDR2 is SVGAGI. This clone is labeled medium-sized. Per the original methods: Reference gene primer amplification yielded estimated nucleated cell counts. The data were produced by immunoSEQ multiplex PCR, yet TCRdb's version contains in-frame clones alone and is incomplete. The V and J calls and clone size were taken over from that table, and D and trimming were inferred from the DNA. The data show about 22,000 clones, over 70% seen once. The sample consisted of peripheral blood. The source of this sequence is a man at least 80 years old with active or convalescent COVID-19. The chain joins TRBV6-5 to TRBJ2-7; 13 bases agree with TRBD2. The CDR3 here is CASSTELAGGYEQYF. CDR3 sequence (DNA): TGTGCCAGCAGTACCGAACTAGCGGGAGGGTACGAGCAGTACTTC.